The 10 T cell receptor beta chains in this list originate from one sample, sequenced in a study of T cells after yellow fever vaccination. TCRdb re-called the 5' RACE reads through MiXCR, storing one row per CDR3 protein. The sample includes 300,000 to 350,000 distinct CDR3 sequences, 3% to 4.5% of them seen just once. Sequences were derived from PBMCs, sampled 5 days after the yellow fever booster vaccination. These receptors all stem from a man between 18 and 29 years old who received the YFV17D yellow fever vaccine.

This clonotype was detected many times. V and J are TRBV9 and TRBJ2-2, with a weak D call TRBD2 (6 bases). The CDR3 is made up of 12 amino acids. The germline V gene encodes CDR1 SGDLS and CDR2 YYNGEE. V was trimmed by 5 bases and J by 6 bases, leaving 8 bases between them. The CDR3 sequence is CASRREAGELFF. DNA of the CDR3: TGTGCCAGCAGGAGGGAGGCCGGGGAGCTGTTTTTT. The whole variable domain, filled in from reference TRBV9 and TRBJ2-2, reads DSGVTQTPKHLITATGQRVTLRCSPRSGDLSVYWYQQSLDQGLQFLIQYYNGEERAKGNILERFSAQQFPDLHSELNLSSLELGDSALYFCASRREAGELFFGEGSRLTVL.

This clonotype was counted at least ten times. The V and J genes are TRBV2 and TRBJ2-2; possibly TRBD1 or TRBD2 for D (5 bases each). The CDR3 runs to 14 residues. V was clipped by 8 bases and J by 0 bases, with 10 bases between them. The germline gives CDR1 SNHLY, CDR2 FYNNEI. This CDR3 reads CASRRGANTGELFF. For the CDR3, the DNA is TGTGCCAGCCGGCGAGGGGCGAACACCGGGGAGCTGTTTTTT.

This clonotype was counted at least ten times. The chain has TRBV12-3 or TRBV12-4 and TRBJ2-2; D remains ambiguous. Trimming left V 5 bases short and J 6 bases short, with 10 bases between. The CDR3 consists of 13 residues. CDR3 bases: TGTGCCAGCAGTCCCTATATCGCCGGGGAGCTGTTTTTT. Translation gives CASSPYIAGELFF.

The rearrangement joins TRBV20-1 to TRBJ2-1; 10 nucleotides agree with TRBD2. Trimming removed 0 bases from V and 1 base from J; junction bases left unmatched: 6. CDR3 length: 17 residues. Germline V gene sequence: CDR1 DFQATT, CDR2 SNEGSKA (reference sequence). CDR3 sequence (DNA): TGCAGTGCTAGAGACCTAGCGGGAGCAACTTCCTACAATGAGCAGTTCTTC. This encodes CSARDLAGATSYNEQFF.

The chain joins TRBV7-9 to TRBJ2-7, with 10 bases that match TRBD1. The CDR3 runs 15 residues. Germline trimming cut 4 bases from V and 2 bases from J; bases unmatched to any gene: 5. Germline CDR1 reads SEHNR; CDR2 reads FQNEAQ (reference sequence). The CDR3 here is CASSSGQGRTYEQYV. In nucleotides, the CDR3 is TGTGCCAGCAGCTCGGGACAGGGGAGGACCTACGAGCAGTACGTC.

This clonotype was detected only a few times. This chain uses TRBV4-3 with TRBJ1-3; TRBD1 aligns across 7 bases. The V gene's germline CDR1 is LGHNA and CDR2 YSLEER. The CDR3 is 17 amino acids. J was trimmed by 1 base and V by 0 bases; bases with no gene match: 6. The CDR3 region has the DNA TGCGCCAGCAGCCAAGAACCGGGACAGCTTTCTGGAAACACCATATATTTT. Translation gives CASSQEPGQLSGNTIYF.

The chain combines TRBV7-2 with TRBJ2-1; 13 bases agree with TRBD2. Germline loops: CDR1 SGHTA, CDR2 FQGNSA. This CDR3 comprises 18 residues. The ends lost 3 bases at V and 2 bases at J; junction bases unmatched: 7. The DNA for the CDR3 is TGTGCCAGCAGCTTCGGACTAGCGGGGGACCAAACCTACAATGAGCAGTTCTTC. It specifies CASSFGLAGDQTYNEQFF.

This clonotype was picked up a small number of times. The chain carries TRBV6-6 and TRBJ2-3, with D possibly being TRBD1 (5 bases). CDR1 MNHNY and CDR2 SVGAGI come from the germline V gene (reference sequence). The V end was cut by 6 bases, the J end by 6 bases, with 10 bases between. The CDR3 length is 12 residues. This chain's CDR3 is CASRSGSDTQYF. The CDR3 DNA sequence: TGTGCCAGCAGGTCAGGGTCCGATACGCAGTATTTT.

The table lists this clonotype with many counts. V and J are TRBV11-2 and TRBJ2-3; possible D gene TRBD2, 5 bases. Trimming took off 2 bases at V and 2 bases at J, with 14 bases between the two ends. Germline CDR1 reads SGHAT; CDR2 reads FQNNGV. This CDR3 region has 16 residues. CDR3 region: CASSLPIEGTTDTQYF. CDR3 coding DNA: TGTGCCAGCAGCTTACCGATAGAGGGTACCACAGATACGCAGTATTTT. Complete variable domain (other parts from reference TRBV11-2 and TRBJ2-3): EAGVAQSPRYKIIEKRQSVAFWCNPISGHATLYWYQQILGQGPKLLIQFQNNGVVDDSQLPKDRFSAERLKGVDSTLKIQPAKLEDSAVYLCASSLPIEGTTDTQYFGPGTRLTVL.

The chain has TRBV7-6 and TRBJ2-7, with 8 bases aligning to TRBD1. The CDR3 has 13 amino acids. With 5 bases clipped from V and 5 bases from J, the junction kept 5 bases outside the gene matches. Germline CDR1 SGHVS, CDR2 FNYEAQ. The CDR3 DNA is TGTGCCAGCAGCGCAGGACAGGGAGACGAGCAGTACTTC. This codes for CASSAGQGDEQYF.